This TCR beta chain was sequenced for a study of cytomegalovirus exposure and HLA in healthy donors. Points from the study as a whole: In vitro testing confirmed a few CMV-associated chains as specific for CMV antigens. The TCR clusters that emerged in the first cohort tended, a later analysis found, to co-occur in the 120 or so validation repertoires. Reports credit the classifier with highly specific, highly sensitive diagnosis of cytomegalovirus status.

The table came from immunoSEQ multiplex PCR; TCRdb's copy has only in-frame clones and leaves some out. The data show approximately 200,000 clones, 85% to 90% seen once. The V gene's germline CDR1 is MNHNS and CDR2 SASEGT. Trimming took 3 bases from V and 8 from J, leaving 19 bases between them. The CDR3 totals 15 residues. As for this clone: Its target is unknown.

The chain couples TRBV6-1 to TRBJ1-2, with D possibly TRBD1 on 6 matching bases. This sequence originates from a woman aged 18-29 years in good health and CMV-seronegative. Sample: PBMCs. Here the CDR3 DNA reads TGTGCCAGCAGTGAGTTGGGGGCTCGGGCTCGGGGCTACACCTTC. Protein sequence: CASSELGARARGYTF.